This T cell receptor beta chain was sequenced during a study of blood T cell repertoires in COVID-19. Method: immunoSEQ multiplex PCR; TCRdb's copy keeps in-frame clones and lacks some. Among roughly 200,000 clones listed, 75% to 90% were seen once. Material: PBMCs or T cells enriched from blood (not recorded which). The receptor comes from a man in his forties who had recovered from COVID-19.

The CDR3: CATSDPGQGNDGYTF. The CDR3 DNA is TGTGCCACCAGTGACCCCGGGCAGGGGAATGATGGCTACACCTTC. J is TRBJ1-2 and V is TRBV24-1; possibly TRBD1 for D (6 bases). This CDR3 spans 15 amino acids. Germline values: CDR1 KGHDR, CDR2 SFDVKD. V was trimmed by 4 bases and J by 6 bases, leaving 17 bases between them.